Reported below is one T cell receptor beta chain. Its specificity is unknown. These data are taken from a study of cytomegalovirus exposure and HLA in healthy donors. In the study overall: Counted in an early data release were about 80 million unique TCRs from HLA-typed donors.

The PCR ran on 60 Vbeta and 13 Jbeta primers. Data came from immunoSEQ multiplex PCR; TCRdb stores just in-frame clones and leaves some out. Altogether 150,000 or so clones are present, about 80% being singletons, with the ten largest covering 1.3%. The V end lost 0 bases, the J end lost 3 bases, and 8 bases lay between the germline ends. This CDR3 contains 14 residues. Germline lookup yields CDR1 MNHNS and CDR2 SASEGT. Findings of the study overall: Productive status was seen about 90% or about 30% of the time for most TCR beta V segments in an earlier analysis. In a later analysis, HLA-associated TCR beta chains were more clonally expanded than equally common others. In all likelihood, a cluster of highly shared sequence variants was a sequencing artifact.

Sequences were obtained from PBMCs. The source is a young man in good health and CMV-seronegative. The V and J genes are TRBV6-1 and TRBJ1-2, with D possibly being TRBD1 (5 bases). The chain's CDR3 is CASSEAAGDYGYTF. Written as DNA, the CDR3 is TGTGCCAGCAGTGAAGCGGCGGGGGACTATGGCTACACCTTC.